Presented here are 25 T cell receptor beta chains from one specimen sequenced in a study of T cell repertoires in cytomegalovirus infection. TCRdb re-analysed the reads in MiXCR, keeping a single row per CDR3 protein. The sample holds about 83,000 distinct CDR3 sequences, 25% to 30% seen once. No antigen has been identified for these receptors. The source material was CD8+ T cells from cultured PBMCs, sampled from culture after CMV antigen stimulation. These TCRs come from a human donor in good health (CMV status not recorded). Some clones in this sample may be carry-over from other donors' samples.

V gene TRBV20-1 combines with J gene TRBJ2-1; no definite D call. V lost 3 bases and J lost 4, with 7 bases in between. The CDR3 consists of 12 residues. The germline gives CDR1 DFQATT, CDR2 SNEGSKA (reference sequence). CDR3 sequence: CSASGVYNEQFF. For the CDR3, the DNA is TGCAGTGCTAGTGGGGTATACAATGAGCAGTTCTTC.

V is TRBV19 and J is TRBJ1-2; TRBD1 is a possible D gene (5 bases). Germline V gene sequence: CDR1 LNHDA, CDR2 SQIVND (reference sequence). CDR3 size: 12 residues. V was shortened by 10 bases and J by 8 bases, with 17 bases between the two germline ends. CDR3 DNA sequence: TGTGCCATCCCTAACGGGGCAGGGGGCTACACCTTC. Protein product: CAIPNGAGGYTF. Using reference TRBV19 and TRBJ1-2 for the parts outside the CDR3, the full variable domain is DGGITQSPKYLFRKEGQNVTLSCEQNLNHDAMYWYRQDPGQGLRLIYYSQIVNDFQKGDIAEGYSVSREKKESFPLTVTSAQKNPTAFYLCAIPNGAGGYTFGSGTRLTVV.

V is TRBV7-2 and J is TRBJ1-2; tentatively, D is TRBD1 (6 bases). Trimming pared 3 bases from V and 4 bases from J, leaving 12 bases between. CDR1 SGHTA and CDR2 FQGNSA come from the germline V gene. The CDR3 has 14 amino acids. The CDR3 DNA is TGTGCCAGCAGCTTCCCAGGGGAGGGCTATGGCTACACCTTC. Its translation is CASSFPGEGYGYTF.

V and J are TRBV7-6 and TRBJ2-5; 11 nucleotides align to TRBD2. The junction had 3 bases not matched to a gene; V was cut back by 4 bases and J by 2 bases. Germline V lookup: CDR1 SGHVS, CDR2 FNYEAQ. CDR3 length: 15 amino acids. CDR3 region: CASSSRTSGQETQYF. The DNA of the CDR3 is TGTGCCAGCAGCTCTCGGACTAGCGGGCAAGAGACCCAGTACTTC.

This clonotype has more than one count but fewer than ten. The chain has TRBV7-8 and TRBJ1-4; 9 bases fit TRBD1. The ends lost 4 bases at V and 8 bases at J; junction bases unmatched: 8. CDR3 length: 15 amino acids. The germline gives CDR1 SGHVS, CDR2 FQNEAQ. CDR3 nucleotide sequence: TGTGCCAGCAGCTCACTGGGACAGGGTGGAGAAAAACTGTTTTTT. It specifies CASSSLGQGGEKLFF.

The chain is built from TRBV12-3 or TRBV12-4 and TRBJ1-5; D remains unclear. Trimming shortened V by 7 bases and J by 5 bases, and 15 bases separated the two germline ends. The CDR3 is 14 amino acids. The CDR3 is CASTLAGSYQPQHF. The DNA of the CDR3 is TGTGCCAGCACCCTCGCGGGAAGCTATCAGCCCCAGCATTTT.

This clonotype was recorded a few times. CDR3 loop: CASSFSGEAFF. DNA for the CDR3: TGTGCCAGCAGCTTTTCGGGTGAAGCTTTCTTT. The chain recombines TRBV7-9 with TRBJ1-1; no reliable D call. This CDR3 contains 11 residues. Germline V CDR1 and CDR2: SEHNR, FQNEAQ (reference sequence). Between the trimmed V and J ends, which lost 3 bases and 7 bases, there was a span of 6 bases.

This clonotype was detected once. In this CDR3 the conserved last residue, phenylalanine or tryptophan, is missing, so a read error is likely. V usage is TRBV12-3 or TRBV12-4 and J usage is TRBJ2-6, with D hard to call. The CDR3 has 14 amino acids. Trimming left V 6 bases short and J 2 bases short, with 8 bases between. The CDR3 reads CASRAETGANVLTS. In nucleotides, the CDR3 is TGTGCCAGCAGGGCAGAGACTGGGGCCAACGTCCTGACTTCC.

At least ten counts were recorded for this clonotype. The chain carries TRBV18 and TRBJ2-3; either TRBD1 or TRBD2 may supply D (5 bases each). This CDR3 comprises 17 residues. Looked up from germline, CDR1 is KGHSH and CDR2 is LQKENI. The V gene lost 3 bases and the J gene lost 6 bases, with 22 bases spanning the gap. The CDR3, as DNA: TGTGCCAGCTCACCTATCGGCCCGGGGACCGGGTCGGATACGCAGTATTTT. Translating it yields CASSPIGPGTGSDTQYF. The full variable domain, rest sourced from reference TRBV18 and TRBJ2-3, is NAGVMQNPRHLVRRRGQEARLRCSPMKGHSHVYWYRQLPEEGLKFMVYLQKENIIDESGMPKERFSAEFPKEGPSILRIQQVVRGDSAAYFCASSPIGPGTGSDTQYFGPGTRLTVL.

This chain uses TRBV25-1 with TRBJ2-3; a possible D gene is TRBD2 (6 bases). This CDR3 comprises 15 residues. The germline gives CDR1 MGHDK, CDR2 SYGVNS. With 0 bases removed from V and 1 base from J, the gap between germline ends came to 8 bases. This CDR3 is CASSEYGGGTDTQYF. CDR3 nucleotide sequence: TGTGCCAGCAGTGAATATGGCGGGGGCACAGATACGCAGTATTTT.

This clonotype turned up a few times. The chain uses TRBV28 and TRBJ2-7; 8 positions agree with TRBD1. V lost 6 bases to trimming and J lost 2 bases; unmatched junction nucleotides: 6. Per the germline V gene, CDR1 is MDHEN and CDR2 is SYDVKM. This CDR3 has 14 amino acids. CDR3 residues: CASRGTGNTYEQYF. CDR3 in DNA: TGTGCCAGCAGGGGGACAGGCAATACCTACGAGCAGTACTTC.

The chain couples TRBV7-9 to TRBJ1-5; 9 bases agree with TRBD1. V dropped 5 bases and J dropped 5; count of bases not matched to a gene: 4. The CDR3 loop spans 14 amino acids. CDR1 and CDR2 from the germline V gene are SEHNR and FQNEAQ (reference sequence). CDR3 DNA sequence: TGTGCCAGCAGCCCTACAGGGGGCTATCAGCCCCAGCATTTT. Residues: CASSPTGGYQPQHF.

This chain uses TRBV7-7 with TRBJ2-2, with D perhaps TRBD2 (5 bases). The germline V gene has CDR1 SSHAT and CDR2 FNYEAQ (reference sequence). The CDR3 consists of 14 residues. Trimming left V 8 bases short and J 4 bases short, with 14 bases between. CDR3: CASSFGVGTGELFF. The CDR3 DNA reads TGTGCCAGCTCCTTCGGGGTGGGCACCGGGGAGCTGTTTTTT.

This clonotype was picked up many times. V is TRBV27 and J is TRBJ2-7, with unresolved D. Germline values: CDR1 MNHEY, CDR2 SMNVEV (reference sequence). Trimming left V 2 bases short and J 3 bases short, with 8 bases between. This CDR3 region has 13 residues. The CDR3 protein is CASSLPGSYEQYF. The CDR3 nucleotides are TGTGCCAGCAGTTTACCCGGAAGCTACGAGCAGTACTTC.

This clonotype was observed a few times. The V call is TRBV14, the J call TRBJ2-7, with D uncertain. Trimming left V 3 bases short and J 5 bases short, with 17 bases between. The germline V gene has CDR1 SGHDN and CDR2 FVKESK. CDR3 length: 15 amino acids. The DNA for the CDR3 is TGTGCCAGCAGCCATGGGCCTACCCGATTCGACGAGCAGTACTTC. Protein sequence: CASSHGPTRFDEQYF.

This chain links TRBV24-1 with TRBJ2-1; D unclear. Trimming took off 4 bases at V and 1 base at J, with 13 bases between the two ends. The CDR3 sequence is 16 residues long. Germline loops: CDR1 KGHDR, CDR2 SFDVKD. The CDR3, as DNA: TGTGCCACCAGTGAACGAGACACGGTTTCCTACAATGAGCAGTTCTTC. As protein: CATSERDTVSYNEQFF.

V gene TRBV6-1 combines with J gene TRBJ1-5; D gene uncertain. The CDR3 loop spans 15 amino acids. From germline, CDR1 is MNHNS and CDR2 SASEGT. V was shortened by 2 bases and J by 2 bases, with 10 bases between the two germline ends. CDR3 loop: CASSELGSGNQPQHF. The CDR3 bases are TGTGCCAGCAGTGAATTGGGGTCGGGCAATCAGCCCCAGCATTTT.

The chain is built from TRBV12-3 or TRBV12-4 and TRBJ2-5; 13 bases agree with TRBD2. The trim removed 7 bases at V and 1 base at J, leaving 18 bases unmatched. This CDR3 comprises 20 residues. This CDR3 reads CASNTRLAGGLTTFQETQYF. CDR3 bases: TGTGCCAGCAATACAAGACTAGCGGGGGGCCTGACCACCTTCCAAGAGACCCAGTACTTC.

The chain recombines TRBV12-3 or TRBV12-4 with TRBJ2-3; no firm D call. The CDR3 spans 16 residues. V was cut by 1 base and J by 0 bases, with 11 bases left in between. This CDR3 is CASSLGYLISTDTQYF. The CDR3 coding sequence is TGTGCCAGCAGTTTAGGTTACCTTATTAGCACAGATACGCAGTATTTT.

The chain couples TRBV7-9 to TRBJ1-2; D is uncertain. V was trimmed by 5 bases and J by 2 bases, leaving 12 bases between them. This CDR3 spans 14 amino acids. Germline V lookup: CDR1 SEHNR, CDR2 FQNEAQ (reference sequence). In nucleotides, the CDR3 is TGTGCCAGCAGCCCCCGGGCCCTCAACTATGGCTACACCTTC. It yields the protein CASSPRALNYGYTF.

This clonotype was counted ten times or more. The chain has TRBV7-2 and TRBJ2-2; 8 nucleotides match TRBD2. J lost 3 bases, V lost 1 base, and 4 bases had no gene match. Germline loops: CDR1 SGHTA, CDR2 FQGNSA. The CDR3 consists of 16 residues. The chain's CDR3 is CASSLGGGRYTGELFF. Written as DNA, the CDR3 is TGTGCCAGCAGCTTAGGCGGGGGGCGGTACACCGGGGAGCTGTTTTTT.

This clonotype was counted many times. The rearrangement links TRBV4-2 to TRBJ2-3; TRBD1 might be the D (5 bases). The germline V gene encodes CDR1 LGHNA and CDR2 YNFKEQ. The CDR3 is 17 amino acids. Trimming removed 0 bases at V and 1 base at J, with 14 bases between. The CDR3 sequence is CASSQEYRQHGTDTQYF. The CDR3 DNA is TGTGCCAGCAGCCAAGAATACAGGCAACATGGCACAGATACGCAGTATTTT.

There are many counts of this clonotype. The chain combines TRBV7-2 with TRBJ1-5; D unresolved. Germline CDR1 SGHTA, CDR2 FQGNSA. The CDR3 is 14 residues long. V lost 0 bases to trimming and J lost 3 bases, with 6 bases between them. The CDR3 DNA reads TGTGCCAGCAGCTTAGCGGGAATCAATCAGCCCCAGCATTTT. This gives the protein CASSLAGINQPQHF.

This clonotype has just a few counts. The V gene is TRBV6-1, the J gene TRBJ2-1; D remains ambiguous. The CDR3 spans 16 residues. Germline V gene sequence: CDR1 MNHNS, CDR2 SASEGT. The V end lost 2 bases, the J end lost 0 bases, and 11 bases lay between the germline ends. CDR3: CASSELSMSSYNEQFF. In DNA form, the CDR3 reads TGTGCCAGCAGTGAATTGAGCATGAGCTCCTACAATGAGCAGTTCTTC.

The gene calls are TRBV7-9 and TRBJ2-1; D tentatively reads TRBD1 or TRBD2 (6 bases each). The CDR3 length is 16 residues. V dropped 0 bases and J dropped 5 bases, with 14 bases sitting between them. CDR1 is SEHNR, CDR2 FQNEAQ, per germline (reference sequence). The CDR3 DNA sequence: TGTGCCAGCAGCTTAGCACGGGGGCCCCGTAACAATGAGCAGTTCTTC. It yields the protein CASSLARGPRNNEQFF.